The 16 T cell receptor beta chains given below trace back to one sample, sequenced in a study of blood T cell repertoires in COVID-19. Sequenced by immunoSEQ multiplex PCR; TCRdb stores in-frame clones only, minus some. The data contain approximately 250,000 clones, roughly 84% of them singletons. Sequencing used peripheral blood. These receptors all stem from a man aged 40-55 years with acute or convalescent COVID-19.

The rearrangement joins TRBV6-5 to TRBJ1-2; D is possibly TRBD1 (6 bases). CDR1 and CDR2 from the germline V gene are MNHEY and SVGAGI. Between the trimmed V and J ends, which lost 0 bases and 4 bases, there was a span of 9 bases. The CDR3 contains 14 residues. CDR3 in DNA: TGTGCCAGCAGTTACTCCGGCAGGGGCTATGGCTACACCTTC. Amino acid sequence: CASSYSGRGYGYTF.

This rearrangement joins TRBV6-6 to TRBJ1-2, with 10 bases fitting TRBD1. The CDR3 spans 14 residues. Germline V gene data show CDR1 as MNHNY and CDR2 as SVGAGI (reference sequence). The V and J ends lost 7 bases and 4 bases, in that order; junction bases with no gene match: 6. In DNA form, the CDR3 reads TGTGCCAGCACTCCGGGACAGGGGTCCTATGGCTACACCTTC. It specifies CASTPGQGSYGYTF.

V is TRBV29-1 and J is TRBJ1-1, with 7 bases that match TRBD1. This CDR3 comprises 15 residues. With V trimmed by 3 bases and J by 0 bases, 7 bases remained unmatched. From germline, CDR1 is SQVTM and CDR2 ANQGSEA. The DNA of the CDR3 is TGCAGCGTTGAGGGTACGCAGGGGGTGAACACTGAAGCTTTCTTT. Amino acids: CSVEGTQGVNTEAFF.

This clone came up a few times. The chain joins TRBV7-3 to TRBJ2-2; D is possibly TRBD1 (5 bases). Looked up from germline, CDR1 is SGHTA and CDR2 is FQGTGA. V dropped 6 bases and J dropped 6 bases, with 11 bases sitting between them. The length of the CDR3 is 13 residues. CDR3 amino acids: CASRSSGSGELFF. The CDR3 bases are TGTGCCAGCAGGTCGTCAGGGTCCGGGGAGCTGTTTTTT.

The J gene is TRBJ1-1, the V gene TRBV2; D not certain. Trimming took 8 bases from V and 1 from J, leaving 11 bases between them. Germline CDR1 and CDR2: SNHLY and FYNNEI. The CDR3 is 13 residues long. CDR3 protein: CASGRFRNTEAFF. DNA for the CDR3: TGTGCCAGCGGCCGTTTTCGGAACACTGAAGCTTTCTTT.

The genes are TRBV3-1 (or the pseudogene TRBV3-2) and TRBJ2-1, with TRBD2 as a possible D gene (6 bases). CDR3 length equals 17 residues. Trimming left V 3 bases short and J 4 bases short, with 19 bases between. The germline V gene encodes CDR1 LGHDT and CDR2 YNNKEL (reference sequence). The CDR3 DNA sequence: TGTGCCAGCAGCCATCCTCCTGCGTCGAGCGGGTACAATGAGCAGTTCTTC. Its protein is CASSHPPASSGYNEQFF.

CDR3 DNA sequence: TGTGCCAGTAGTATCAGCACGTCGACAGGGAATCGAGGAAAACTGTTTTTT. Protein sequence: CASSISTSTGNRGKLFF. This rearrangement joins TRBV19 to TRBJ1-4; 7 nucleotides match TRBD1. The CDR3 sequence is 17 residues long. J gave up 10 bases and V 3 bases, and 17 bases lay outside the gene matches. Germline-derived CDR1 and CDR2 are LNHDA and SQIVND (reference sequence).

The genes are TRBV10-3 and TRBJ2-7; possibly TRBD2 for D (6 bases). The CDR3 has 13 amino acids. The V end lost 4 bases, the J end lost 1 base, and 8 bases lay between the germline ends. Germline V lookup: CDR1 ENHRY, CDR2 SYGVKD. The CDR3 region has the DNA TGTGCCATCAGTGGAGGGACTTCCTACGAGCAGTACTTC. This sequence encodes CAISGGTSYEQYF.

This chain links TRBV20-1 with TRBJ1-2; 7 bases fit TRBD1. Germline lookup yields CDR1 DFQATT and CDR2 SNEGSKA (reference sequence). With 3 bases clipped from V and 13 bases from J, the junction kept 32 bases outside the gene matches. The CDR3 runs to 19 residues. This CDR3 is CSASPLQVFWGSPTGAGTF. The CDR3 nucleotides read TGCAGTGCTAGTCCTCTACAAGTTTTTTGGGGGTCCCCTACAGGGGCAGGCACCTTC.

A single count supports this clone. This chain uses TRBV9 with TRBJ2-5, with a weak D call TRBD2 (5 bases). Germline V gives CDR1 SGDLS, CDR2 YYNGEE. With 4 bases removed from V and 4 bases from J, the gap between germline ends came to 8 bases. This CDR3 contains 12 residues. The CDR3 region has the DNA TGTGCCAGCAGCCGGGATGGAGAGACCCAGTACTTC. This translates into CASSRDGETQYF.

The V and J genes are TRBV14 and TRBJ1-1; D gene unclear. Germline lookup yields CDR1 SGHDN and CDR2 FVKESK. The CDR3 covers 14 residues. V was shortened by 0 bases and J by 4 bases, with 9 bases between the two germline ends. The CDR3 DNA is TGTGCCAGCAGCCAAGACAGACGAGGCACTGAAGCTTTCTTT. This translates into CASSQDRRGTEAFF. The whole variable domain, remainder taken from reference TRBV14 and TRBJ1-1, is EAGVTQFPSHSVIEKGQTVTLRCDPISGHDNLYWYRRVMGKEIKFLLHFVKESKQDESGMPNNRFLAERTGGTYSTLKVQPAELEDSGVYFCASSQDRRGTEAFFGQGTRLTVV.

The J gene is TRBJ2-2, the V gene TRBV19; D is ambiguous. Trimming removed 3 bases at V and 3 bases at J, with 8 bases between. The CDR3 spans 14 residues. Germline CDR1 reads LNHDA; CDR2 reads SQIVND (reference sequence). The CDR3 loop is CASSIYRDTGELFF. The CDR3 region has the DNA TGTGCCAGTAGTATTTACCGGGACACCGGGGAGCTGTTTTTT.

The chain combines TRBV3-1 (or the pseudogene TRBV3-2) with TRBJ2-7; 8 bases line up with TRBD2. The CDR3 is made up of 14 amino acids. Germline V CDR1 and CDR2: LGHDT, YNNKEL (reference sequence). The V and J ends lost 11 bases and 1 base, in that order; junction bases with no gene match: 10. The CDR3: CARGGRGKSYEQYF. The CDR3 DNA follows: TGTGCCCGCGGGGGGCGGGGGAAATCCTACGAGCAGTACTTC.

The V call is TRBV11-1, the J call TRBJ1-6; 9 bases are a match to TRBD1. Germline loops: CDR1 SGHAT, CDR2 FQDESV (reference sequence). The CDR3 is made up of 15 amino acids. The J segment lost 8 bases and the V segment lost 5 bases, leaving 7 bases of the junction unmatched. The CDR3 DNA follows: TGTGCCAGCAGCGGGGGACAGGGAACTGATTCACCCCTCCACTTT. It is translated as CASSGGQGTDSPLHF.

J is TRBJ1-1 and V is TRBV7-9; 7 nucleotides match TRBD1. The V and J ends lost 4 bases and 1 base, in that order; junction bases with no gene match: 6. Germline V lookup: CDR1 SEHNR, CDR2 FQNEAQ (reference sequence). This CDR3 has 15 amino acids. The CDR3 region has the DNA TGTGCCAGCAGCTCCAGGGGGGCCGGGAACACTGAAGCTTTCTTT. Translated, it gives CASSSRGAGNTEAFF. Full variable domain (missing parts from reference TRBV7-9 and TRBJ1-1): DTGVSQNPRHKITKRGQNVTFRCDPISEHNRLYWYRQTLGQGPEFLTYFQNEAQLEKSRLLSDRFSAERPKGSFSTLEIQRTEQGDSAMYLCASSSRGAGNTEAFFGQGTRLTVV.

This clone has a single count. V gene TRBV25-1 combines with J gene TRBJ2-7; TRBD1 matches at 8 bases. The trim removed 5 bases at V and 6 bases at J, leaving 6 bases unmatched. The CDR3 totals 13 residues. Germline V gene sequence: CDR1 MGHDK, CDR2 SYGVNS. CDR3 nucleotides: TGTGCCAGCAGTCAACAACAGGGGGGCGAGCAGTACTTC. This translates into CASSQQQGGEQYF.